The 21 T cell receptor beta chains below were found in one sample sequenced in a study of blood T cell repertoires in COVID-19. Clones were sequenced by immunoSEQ multiplex PCR, and TCRdb holds only the in-frame ones, with some missing. The data show approximately 360,000 clones, with over 75% seen just once and approximately 0.96% held by the top ten. Sequenced sample: PBMCs or T cells enriched from blood (not recorded which). These TCRs come from a woman in her 30s with acute COVID-19.

The V call is TRBV27, the J call TRBJ1-2, with unresolved D. Trimming cost V 3 bases and J 4 bases, with 15 bases left between them. The CDR3 is made up of 15 amino acids. Germline V gives CDR1 MNHEY, CDR2 SMNVEV (reference sequence). In nucleotides, the CDR3 is TGTGCCAGCAGTTTCTCATCGACGGAGGGCTATGGCTACACCTTC. Translation: CASSFSSTEGYGYTF.

The gene calls are TRBV5-1 and TRBJ2-1, with a tentative D call TRBD2 (6 bases). Trimming took off 3 bases at V and 7 bases at J, with 17 bases between the two ends. CDR1 is SGHRS and CDR2 is YFSETQ in the germline V gene. This CDR3 has 15 amino acids. CDR3 sequence reads: CASSSRGGGLNEQFF. CDR3 in DNA: TGCGCCAGCAGCTCGCGTGGGGGAGGTCTGAATGAGCAGTTCTTC.

The rearrangement joins TRBV13 to TRBJ2-3; 14 nucleotides align to TRBD2. The CDR3 consists of 16 residues. Germline V gives CDR1 PRHDT, CDR2 FYEKMQ (reference sequence). After removal of 4 bases from V and 4 bases from J, the junction contained 4 bases not matched to a gene. In DNA form, the CDR3 reads TGTGCCAGCAGCTCGGGACTAGCGGGGGATCCAGATACGCAGTATTTT. It specifies CASSSGLAGDPDTQYF.

The chain joins TRBV29-1 to TRBJ1-1, with 9 bases matching TRBD1. V dropped 8 bases and J dropped 4; count of bases not matched to a gene: 11. CDR1 SQVTM and CDR2 ANQGSEA come from the germline V gene. The CDR3 sequence is 14 residues long. Written as DNA, the CDR3 is TGCAGCTACCTCTCGGGGACAGGGCTCACTGAAGCTTTCTTT. It codes for CSYLSGTGLTEAFF.

J is TRBJ2-5 and V is TRBV4-2; D is perhaps TRBD1 (6 bases). The CDR3 has 14 residues. Trimming shortened V by 0 bases and J by 5 bases, and 10 bases separated the two germline ends. Germline V gene data show CDR1 as LGHNA and CDR2 as YNFKEQ. The CDR3 loop reads CASSQEQGRETQYF. In DNA form, the CDR3 reads TGTGCCAGCAGCCAAGAACAGGGTAGGGAGACCCAGTACTTC.

This chain joins TRBV5-1 and TRBJ1-6; no clear D gene. Germline V gene lookup returns CDR1 SGHRS and CDR2 YFSETQ. The CDR3 is made up of 15 amino acids. Trimming shortened V by 0 bases and J by 4 bases, and 8 bases separated the two germline ends. CDR3 coding DNA: TGCGCCAGCAGCTTGGGGCAGGTGTATAATTCACCCCTCCACTTT. Amino acid sequence: CASSLGQVYNSPLHF.

The chain combines TRBV6-5 with TRBJ1-6, with D uncertain. Germline values: CDR1 MNHEY, CDR2 SVGAGI. This CDR3 has 15 residues. The V end lost 7 bases, the J end lost 1 base, and 11 bases lay between the germline ends. The CDR3 spells CASTGWVSYNSPLHF. The CDR3 bases are TGTGCCAGCACCGGGTGGGTATCCTATAATTCACCCCTCCACTTT.

The CDR3 protein is CASSRGTGFGNTIYF. Written as DNA, the CDR3 is TGTGCCAGCAGCCGAGGGACAGGGTTCGGAAACACCATATATTTT. V usage is TRBV3-1 (or the pseudogene TRBV3-2) and J usage is TRBJ1-3, with 9 positions matching TRBD1. CDR1 and CDR2 (germline): LGHDT, YNNKEL (reference sequence). The CDR3 is 15 residues long. Unmatched junction bases numbered 5, after V lost 4 bases and J lost 4 bases.

V and J are TRBV7-9 and TRBJ1-2; the D gene is possibly TRBD1 (5 bases). CDR3 length equals 12 residues. CDR1 and CDR2 (germline): SEHNR, FQNEAQ (reference sequence). V lost 5 bases to trimming and J lost 8 bases, with 12 bases between them. CDR3 nucleotide sequence: TGTGCCAGCAGCCTCGGGCCAGGGGGCTACACCTTC. This translates into CASSLGPGGYTF.

The CDR3 loop is CASSLGGGVYNEQFF. CDR3 nucleotides: TGTGCCAGCAGCTTAGGCGGGGGGGTTTACAATGAGCAGTTCTTC. This chain joins TRBV7-2 and TRBJ2-1, with 9 nucleotides matching TRBD2. V was clipped by 1 base and J by 4 bases; unmatched bases: 2. Per germline, CDR1 SGHTA and CDR2 FQGNSA. The CDR3 is made up of 15 amino acids.

This chain connects TRBV10-2 to TRBJ1-2; 7 bases align to TRBD1. The J segment lost 2 bases and the V segment lost 3 bases, leaving 0 bases of the junction unmatched. The CDR3 length is 13 residues. The germline CDR1 and CDR2 sequences are WSHSY and SAAADI. CDR3 in amino acids: CASSEQGNYGYTF. CDR3 in DNA: TGCGCCAGCAGTGAACAGGGGAACTATGGCTACACCTTC.

V is TRBV6-5 and J is TRBJ2-2, with a weak D call TRBD1 (6 bases). The V gene's germline CDR1 is MNHEY and CDR2 SVGAGI. The CDR3 is 14 residues long. Trimming cost V 6 bases and J 6 bases, with 14 bases left between them. The CDR3 spells CASSRDIRAGELFF. The CDR3 DNA sequence: TGTGCCAGCAGCCGGGACATACGGGCCGGGGAGCTGTTTTTT.

This clone was observed once. This chain connects TRBV12-3 or TRBV12-4 to TRBJ1-1; D unresolved. This CDR3 has 13 amino acids. V was shortened by 6 bases and J by 5 bases, with 13 bases between the two germline ends. The CDR3 spells CASRHGGGTEAFF. CDR3 DNA: TGTGCCAGCAGACATGGCGGAGGAACTGAAGCTTTCTTT.

The V and J genes are TRBV5-8 and TRBJ1-2, with a tentative D call TRBD1 (5 bases). CDR3 size: 14 residues. CDR1 SGHTS and CDR2 YDEGEE come from the germline V gene. Trimming pared 4 bases from V and 3 bases from J, leaving 13 bases between. The DNA of the CDR3 is TGTGCCAGCAGCCTATACACGGGGGACTATGGCTACACCTTC. Translating it yields CASSLYTGDYGYTF. Full variable domain (outside the CDR3, taken from reference TRBV5-8 and TRBJ1-2): EAGVTQSPTHLIKTRGQQATLRCSPISGHTSVYWYQQALGLGLQFLLWYDEGEERNRGNFPPRFSGRQFPNYSSELNVNALELEDSALYLCASSLYTGDYGYTFGSGTRLTVV.

The chain recombines TRBV5-4 with TRBJ2-2; D is undetermined. Germline assignment: CDR1 SGHNT and CDR2 YYREEE (reference sequence). CDR3 length: 11 amino acids. V lost 10 bases to trimming and J lost 1 base, with 5 bases between them. CDR3 in DNA: TGTGCCGTTCAGAACACCGGGGAGCTGTTTTTT. Translated: CAVQNTGELFF.

The chain links TRBV30 to TRBJ2-1, with D possibly being TRBD2 (6 bases). The CDR3 loop spans 13 amino acids. Germline-derived CDR1 and CDR2 are GTSNPN and SVGIG (reference sequence). Trimming took 4 bases from V and 8 from J, leaving 15 bases between them. CDR3 sequence: CAWTSTRADEQFF. The DNA for the CDR3 is TGTGCCTGGACCTCGACTAGGGCGGATGAGCAGTTCTTC.

The rearrangement uses TRBV6-2 or TRBV6-3 and TRBJ1-5, with D perhaps matching TRBD1 (5 bases). Trimming took off 5 bases at V and 1 base at J, with 18 bases between the two ends. In germline, CDR1 is MNHEY, CDR2 SVGEGT. The CDR3 has 17 residues. The DNA for the CDR3 is TGTGCCAGCAGTAAACGGGGGGGGATGACCAGCAATCAGCCCCAGCATTTT. As protein: CASSKRGGMTSNQPQHF.

This chain uses TRBV7-2 with TRBJ2-7; TRBD2 matches 14 bases. From germline, CDR1 is SGHTA and CDR2 FQGNSA. The V gene end was trimmed by 1 base and the J gene end by 1 base; junction bases not matched to a gene: 3. The CDR3 has 17 amino acids. Here the CDR3 DNA reads TGTGCCAGCAGCTTAGGAGGGACTAGCGGGGGATCCTACGAGCAGTACTTC. Encoded protein: CASSLGGTSGGSYEQYF.

This clone was observed once. This chain links TRBV6-5 with TRBJ2-7; D is perhaps TRBD2 (7 bases). V was cut by 0 bases and J by 2 bases, with 14 bases left in between. The germline V gene has CDR1 MNHEY and CDR2 SVGAGI. The CDR3 is made up of 16 amino acids. CDR3 sequence: CASSYSWAGAAYEQYF. CDR3 coding DNA: TGTGCCAGCAGTTACTCTTGGGCGGGGGCCGCCTACGAGCAGTACTTC.

This clone was seen just once. The V call is TRBV6-2 or TRBV6-3, the J call TRBJ2-7, with a tentative D call TRBD2 (7 bases). CDR3 length: 13 amino acids. Germline CDR1 reads MNHEY; CDR2 reads SVGEGT. Trimming removed 6 bases from V and 5 bases from J, with 14 bases in between. The CDR3 protein is CASSEGGRNEQYF. CDR3 DNA: TGTGCCAGCAGCGAGGGGGGGCGCAACGAGCAGTACTTC.

The chain has TRBV24-1 and TRBJ2-1, with TRBD2 identical over 9 bases. The CDR3 totals 17 residues. V was clipped by 2 bases and J by 9 bases; unmatched bases: 13. Germline V gene lookup returns CDR1 KGHDR and CDR2 SFDVKD. In DNA, the CDR3 is TGTGCCACCAGTGATTGGGGGTTTAGCGGGGGAGCAGGTGAGCAGTTCTTC. It is translated as CATSDWGFSGGAGEQFF.